A few counts support the clone carrying this T cell receptor (beta chain). Antigen specificity is unknown. The data belong to a study of CD8+ T cells in alopecia areata. Broader study findings: Clonality in lesional scalp, especially alopecia totalis/universalis, exceeded that of normal scalp.

Described treatment: oral pan-JAK inhibitor, 5-10 mg twice daily. The authors extracted RNA and reverse transcribed it into cDNA as the sequencing template. Profiling relied on immunoSEQ multiplex PCR, and the TCRdb table lists in-frame clones only, not all of them. The sample lists 100,000 to 150,000 clones; 58% were seen once. Germline CDR1 reads SQVTM; CDR2 reads ANQGSEA. After removal of 6 bases from V and 1 base from J, the junction contained 6 bases not matched to a gene. The CDR3 has 16 residues. Sample: CD8+ T cells sorted from blood, taken at week 4, from a patient treated with tofacitinib. The rearrangement links TRBV29-1 to TRBJ2-2; 12 bases are shared with TRBD2. The sequence derives from a human donor with alopecia areata. In DNA form, the CDR3 reads TGCAGCGTGACCCTAGCGGGGGGGCTGAACACCGGGGAGCTGTTTTTT. Its protein is CSVTLAGGLNTGELFF.